Each of the 11 T cell receptor beta chains below was sequenced from the same sample in a study of early T cells in non-severe SARS-CoV-2 infection. MiXCR, applied by TCRdb to the 5' RACE reads, yields one record per CDR3 protein. The sample has about 35,000 distinct CDR3 sequences, under 7% seen once. The material sequenced was whole blood. The receptors were gathered from an adult who was a healthcare worker with PCR-confirmed SARS-CoV-2 infection or an uninfected control (not recorded which).

The chain combines TRBV7-8 with TRBJ1-2; 7 bases are shared with TRBD1. V dropped 4 bases and J dropped 4; count of bases not matched to a gene: 15. This CDR3 region has 17 residues. Germline-derived CDR1 and CDR2 are SGHVS and FQNEAQ. For the CDR3, the DNA is TGTGCCAGCAGCTCCATACAGGGGCTCACTTTTTCCTATGGCTACACCTTC. Residues: CASSSIQGLTFSYGYTF.

The rearrangement joins TRBV7-2 to TRBJ2-3; 9 positions match TRBD2. Losses at the gene ends were 4 bases for V and 5 bases for J; bases not matched to a gene: 1. The CDR3 is 13 residues long. Looked up from germline, CDR1 is SGHTA and CDR2 is FQGNSA. CDR3 loop: CASSWTSEDTQYF. The CDR3 DNA sequence: TGTGCCAGCAGCTGGACTAGCGAAGATACGCAGTATTTT.

This clonotype was detected many times. This chain joins TRBV20-1 and TRBJ2-2; maybe TRBD2 (6 bases). CDR3 size: 13 residues. In germline, CDR1 is DFQATT, CDR2 SNEGSKA (reference sequence). V lost 4 bases to trimming and J lost 9 bases, with 15 bases between them. The CDR3 protein is CSAIGRGDRELFF. CDR3 nucleotides: TGCAGTGCTATCGGGCGGGGCGATAGGGAGCTGTTTTTT.

Many counts were recorded for this clonotype. V gene TRBV6-2 or TRBV6-3 combines with J gene TRBJ2-2; D call uncertain. The CDR3 sequence is 15 residues long. The V end was cut by 7 bases, the J end by 3 bases, with 15 bases between. Germline-derived CDR1 and CDR2 are MNHEY and SVGEGT. CDR3 region: CASNWSGDYTGELFF. CDR3 DNA sequence: TGTGCCAGCAATTGGAGTGGGGATTACACCGGGGAGCTGTTTTTT.

This clonotype was seen ten or more times. The CDR3 nucleotides are TGTGCCAGCAGCCAGCAGATCAATCAGCCCCAGCATTTT. Its protein product is CASSQQINQPQHF. This chain uses TRBV3-1 with TRBJ1-5; D gene unclear. The V gene's germline CDR1 is LGHDT and CDR2 YNNKEL (reference sequence). With 3 bases removed from V and 3 bases from J, the gap between germline ends came to 6 bases. The CDR3 loop spans 13 amino acids.

This clonotype came up a few times. J is TRBJ2-7 and V is TRBV28, with 7 bases matching TRBD2. This CDR3 has 13 residues. From germline, CDR1 is MDHEN and CDR2 SYDVKM. With 2 bases clipped from V and 6 bases from J, the junction kept 4 bases outside the gene matches. The CDR3 DNA follows: TGTGCCAGCAGTTTAGTCTGGGGGGGCGAGCAGTACTTC. Translated: CASSLVWGGEQYF. Based on the CDR3 plus reference TRBV28 and TRBJ2-7, the full variable domain is DVKVTQSSRYLVKRTGEKVFLECVQDMDHENMFWYRQDPGLGLRLIYFSYDVKMKEKGDIPEGYSVSREKKERFSLILESASTNQTSMYLCASSLVWGGEQYFGPGTRLTVT.

This clonotype was detected only a few times. V is TRBV7-6 and J is TRBJ2-5; 8 bases agree with TRBD2. V lost 2 bases to trimming and J lost 5 bases; unmatched junction nucleotides: 10. The CDR3 contains 16 residues. Per germline, CDR1 SGHVS and CDR2 FNYEAQ. The CDR3 loop reads CASSLRSGGPVETQYF. CDR3 nucleotides: TGTGCCAGCAGCTTAAGGTCGGGGGGGCCCGTGGAGACCCAGTACTTC.

This clonotype was detected a few times. The V gene is TRBV29-1, the J gene TRBJ2-1; TRBD2 aligns across 8 bases. The CDR3 has 13 residues. From germline, CDR1 is SQVTM and CDR2 ANQGSEA. Trimming at V came to 6 bases and at J to 9 bases, leaving 10 bases not matched to a gene. The CDR3 loop reads CSVGTSRQSEQFF. CDR3 coding DNA: TGCAGCGTGGGGACTAGTCGGCAGAGTGAGCAGTTCTTC.

This clonotype was counted ten times or more. This chain uses TRBV12-3 or TRBV12-4 with TRBJ2-1; 8 nucleotides align to TRBD2. V trimming: 5 bases; J trimming: 5 bases; junction bases outside the gene matches: 5. The CDR3 sequence is 14 residues long. CDR3 DNA: TGTGCCAGCAGTCCTGGACTAGCCAACAATGAGCAGTTCTTC. Amino acid sequence: CASSPGLANNEQFF.

The sample holds many counts of this clonotype. The rearrangement joins TRBV11-2 to TRBJ1-6; maybe TRBD1 (5 bases). Looked up from germline, CDR1 is SGHAT and CDR2 is FQNNGV. The CDR3 has 14 residues. Deletions cut 0 bases from V and 10 bases from J, with 10 bases between. CDR3 DNA sequence: TGTGCCAGCAGCTTAGAGGGAGGGGTATCACCCCTCCACTTT. The encoded protein is CASSLEGGVSPLHF.

This rearrangement joins TRBV12-3 or TRBV12-4 to TRBJ1-1; tentatively, D is TRBD1 (5 bases). The CDR3 has 11 amino acids. V was shortened by 3 bases and J by 8 bases, with 7 bases between the two germline ends. The chain's CDR3 is CASSFSGEAFF. For the CDR3, the DNA is TGTGCCAGCAGTTTCTCAGGGGAAGCTTTCTTT.